This TCR beta chain appears in the sequencing data of a study of CD8 T cells in ankylosing spondylitis. Study conclusions and caveats: In synovial fluid and blood from reactive arthritis, some motif variants were previously reported. It appeared that ankylosing spondylitis blood was characterized by a TCR beta motif of under ten highly homologous variants. With a CD8+ phenotype, disease-linked clones were relatively rare in peripheral blood. There was reportedly significant enrichment of clones that were disease-linked in matched ankylosing spondylitis synovial fluid.

Concerning this clonotype itself: Its antigen is currently unknown.

Trimming stripped 5 bases from V and 7 bases from J, with 20 bases between. The CDR3 has 15 amino acids. The germline V gene encodes CDR1 LNHDA and CDR2 SQIVND (reference sequence). Using quantitative 5'-RACE with molecular barcodes, the authors made TCR beta libraries. TCRdb passed the 5' RACE reads through MiXCR, listing each CDR3 protein once. The sample records about 400,000 distinct CDR3 sequences, around 22% being singletons. Sequencing used blood, either unsorted or a sorted T cell fraction (not recorded which). The TCR was taken from a male donor with ankylosing spondylitis. The chain links TRBV19 to TRBJ2-5; D is possibly TRBD1 (6 bases). CDR3 nucleotides: TGTGCCAGTAGTTCGGACAGACTGGGTTTCGGGACCCAGTACTTC. It translates to CASSSDRLGFGTQYF.